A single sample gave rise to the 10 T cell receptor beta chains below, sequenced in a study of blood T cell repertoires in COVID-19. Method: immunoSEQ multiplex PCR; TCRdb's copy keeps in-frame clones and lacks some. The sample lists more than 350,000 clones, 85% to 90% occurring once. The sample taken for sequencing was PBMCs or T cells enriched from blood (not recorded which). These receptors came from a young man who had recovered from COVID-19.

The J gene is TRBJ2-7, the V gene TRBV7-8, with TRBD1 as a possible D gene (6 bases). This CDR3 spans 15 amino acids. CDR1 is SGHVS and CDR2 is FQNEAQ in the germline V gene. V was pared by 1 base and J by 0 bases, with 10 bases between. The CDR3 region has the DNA TGTGCCAGCAGCTTAGGAGGGACACGCTCCTACGAGCAGTACTTC. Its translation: CASSLGGTRSYEQYF.

The CDR3 here is CASSFKGMAGNTEAFF. CDR3 nucleotide sequence: TGTGCCAGCAGTTTCAAAGGAATGGCGGGGAACACTGAAGCTTTCTTT. The J gene is TRBJ1-1, the V gene TRBV6-2 or TRBV6-3; D remains unclear. V was clipped by 4 bases and J by 1 base, with 16 bases between them. Germline V lookup: CDR1 MNHEY, CDR2 SVGEGT. This CDR3 is built from 16 residues.

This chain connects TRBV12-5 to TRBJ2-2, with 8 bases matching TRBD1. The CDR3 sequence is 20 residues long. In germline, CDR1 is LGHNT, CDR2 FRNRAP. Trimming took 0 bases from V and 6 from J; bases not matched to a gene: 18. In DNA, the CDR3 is TGTGCTAGTGGTTTGGTACTATGGGCAGGGGGCGTAGAACAGTCCGGGGAGCTGTTTTTT. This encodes CASGLVLWAGGVEQSGELFF. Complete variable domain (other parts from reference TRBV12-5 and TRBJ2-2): DARVTQTPRHKVTEMGQEVTMRCQPILGHNTVFWYRQTMMQGLELLAYFRNRAPLDDSGMPKDRFSAEMPDATLATLKIQPSEPRDSAVYFCASGLVLWAGGVEQSGELFFGEGSRLTVL.

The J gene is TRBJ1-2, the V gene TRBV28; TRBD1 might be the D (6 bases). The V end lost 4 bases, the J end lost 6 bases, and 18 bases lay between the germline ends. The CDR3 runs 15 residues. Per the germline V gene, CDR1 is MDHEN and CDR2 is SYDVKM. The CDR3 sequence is CASSWGDRLGDGYTF. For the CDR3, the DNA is TGTGCCAGCAGTTGGGGAGACAGGCTGGGAGATGGCTACACCTTC.

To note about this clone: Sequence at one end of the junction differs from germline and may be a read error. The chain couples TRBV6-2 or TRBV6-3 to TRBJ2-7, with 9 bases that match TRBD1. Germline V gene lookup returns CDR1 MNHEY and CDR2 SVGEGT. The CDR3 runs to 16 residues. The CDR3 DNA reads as TGTGCCAGCAGTCACTCCCGGGACAGGGTCTCCTACGAGCAGTACTTC. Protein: CASSHSRDRVSYEQYF.

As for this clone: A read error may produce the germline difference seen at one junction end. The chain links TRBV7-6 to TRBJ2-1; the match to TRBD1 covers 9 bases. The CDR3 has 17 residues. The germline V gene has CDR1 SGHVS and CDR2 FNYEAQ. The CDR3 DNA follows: TGTGCCAGCAGCCCAAACCCCGGGACAGGGTCTTACAGTGAGCAGTTCTTC. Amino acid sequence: CASSPNPGTGSYSEQFF.

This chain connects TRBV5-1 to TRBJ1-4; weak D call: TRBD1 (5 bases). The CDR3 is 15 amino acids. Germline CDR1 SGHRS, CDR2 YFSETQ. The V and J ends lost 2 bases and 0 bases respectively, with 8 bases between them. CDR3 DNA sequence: TGCGCCAGCAGCTTTACGGGGGCAACTAATGAAAAACTGTTTTTT. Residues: CASSFTGATNEKLFF.

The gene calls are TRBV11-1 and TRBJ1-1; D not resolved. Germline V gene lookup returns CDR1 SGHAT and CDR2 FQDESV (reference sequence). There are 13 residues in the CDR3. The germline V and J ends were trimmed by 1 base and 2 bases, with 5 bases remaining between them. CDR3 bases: TGTGCCAGCAGCTTAGTAGCCAACACTGAAGCTTTCTTT. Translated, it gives CASSLVANTEAFF.

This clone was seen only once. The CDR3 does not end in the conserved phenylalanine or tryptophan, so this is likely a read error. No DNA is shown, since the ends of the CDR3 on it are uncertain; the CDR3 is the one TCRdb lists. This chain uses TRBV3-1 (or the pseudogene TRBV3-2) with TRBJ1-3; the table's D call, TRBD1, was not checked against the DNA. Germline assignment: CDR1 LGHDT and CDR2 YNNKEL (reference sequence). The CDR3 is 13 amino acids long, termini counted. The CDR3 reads CASSQTQGQGVSL.

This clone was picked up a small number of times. The CDR3 sequence is CASSLQGGSYNSPLHF. In nucleotides, the CDR3 is TGTGCCAGCAGCTTGCAGGGGGGCTCCTATAATTCACCCCTCCACTTT. V is TRBV5-4 and J is TRBJ1-6, with 7 bases identical to TRBD1. The length of the CDR3 is 16 residues. The V gene's germline CDR1 is SGHNT and CDR2 YYREEE (reference sequence). The J segment lost 0 bases and the V segment lost 1 base, leaving 1 base of the junction unmatched.